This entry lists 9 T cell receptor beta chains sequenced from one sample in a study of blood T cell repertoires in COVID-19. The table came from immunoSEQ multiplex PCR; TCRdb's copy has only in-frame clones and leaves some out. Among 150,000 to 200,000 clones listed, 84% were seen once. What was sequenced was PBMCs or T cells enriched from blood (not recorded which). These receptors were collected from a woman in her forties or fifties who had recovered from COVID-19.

The CDR3 DNA sequence: TGTGCCAGCAGGCCTTCGGGGACAGGGGCCTATGGCTACACCTTC. Its protein product is CASRPSGTGAYGYTF. The V gene is TRBV28, the J gene TRBJ1-2; 10 nucleotides align to TRBD1. Germline CDR1 MDHEN, CDR2 SYDVKM. This CDR3 spans 15 amino acids. J gave up 4 bases and V 6 bases, and 8 bases lay outside the gene matches.

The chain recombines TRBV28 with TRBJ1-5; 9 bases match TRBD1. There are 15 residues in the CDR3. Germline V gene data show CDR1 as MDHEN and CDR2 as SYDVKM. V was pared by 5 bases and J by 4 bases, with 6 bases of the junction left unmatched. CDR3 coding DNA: TGTGCCAGCAGTCCTTGGGACAGGGTTAATCAGCCCCAGCATTTT. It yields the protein CASSPWDRVNQPQHF.

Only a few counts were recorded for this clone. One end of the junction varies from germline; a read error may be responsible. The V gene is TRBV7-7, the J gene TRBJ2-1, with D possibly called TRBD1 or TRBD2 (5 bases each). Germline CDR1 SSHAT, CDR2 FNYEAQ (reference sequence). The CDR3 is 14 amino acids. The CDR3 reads CASSLGVGVGEQFF. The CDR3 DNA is TGTGCTAGCAGCTTAGGGGTCGGGGTCGGTGAGCAGTTCTTC.

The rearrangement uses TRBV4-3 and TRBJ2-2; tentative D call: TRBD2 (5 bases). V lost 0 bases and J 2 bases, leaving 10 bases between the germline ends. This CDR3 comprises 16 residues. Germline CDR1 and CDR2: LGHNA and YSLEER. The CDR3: CASSQEVRLNTGELFF. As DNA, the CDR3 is TGCGCCAGCAGCCAAGAAGTTCGACTAAACACCGGGGAGCTGTTTTTT.

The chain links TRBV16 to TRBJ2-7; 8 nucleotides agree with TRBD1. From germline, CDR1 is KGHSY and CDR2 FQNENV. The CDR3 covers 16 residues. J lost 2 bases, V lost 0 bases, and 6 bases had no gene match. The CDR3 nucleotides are TGTGCCAGCAGCCAATCGATCGGACAGGGTACCTACGAGCAGTACTTC. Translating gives CASSQSIGQGTYEQYF.

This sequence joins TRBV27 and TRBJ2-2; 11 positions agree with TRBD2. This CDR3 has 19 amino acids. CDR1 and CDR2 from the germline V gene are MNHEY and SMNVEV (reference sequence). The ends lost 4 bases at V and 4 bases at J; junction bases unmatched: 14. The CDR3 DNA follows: TGTGCCAGCAGTTCCTACCCGTCTCTAGCGGGAGGAGGCACCGGGGAGCTGTTTTTT. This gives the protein CASSSYPSLAGGGTGELFF.

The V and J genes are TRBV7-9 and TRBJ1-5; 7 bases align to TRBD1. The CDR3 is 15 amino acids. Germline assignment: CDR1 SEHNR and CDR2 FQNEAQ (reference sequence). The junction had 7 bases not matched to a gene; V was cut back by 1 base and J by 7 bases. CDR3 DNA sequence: TGTGCCAGCAGCTTAGGCACAGGGGTTGGGCAGCCCCAGCATTTT. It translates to CASSLGTGVGQPQHF.

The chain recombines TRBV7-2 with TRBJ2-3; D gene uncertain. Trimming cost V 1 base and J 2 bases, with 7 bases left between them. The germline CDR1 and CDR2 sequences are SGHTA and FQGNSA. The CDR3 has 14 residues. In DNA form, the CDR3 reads TGTGCCAGCAGCTTAGTGGCCAACACAGATACGCAGTATTTT. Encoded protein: CASSLVANTDTQYF.

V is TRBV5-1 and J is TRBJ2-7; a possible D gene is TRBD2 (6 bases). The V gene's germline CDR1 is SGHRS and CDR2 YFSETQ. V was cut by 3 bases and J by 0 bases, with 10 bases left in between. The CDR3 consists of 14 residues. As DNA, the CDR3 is TGCGCCAGCAGCTCGGAGGGCTTCTCCTACGAGCAGTACTTC. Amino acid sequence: CASSSEGFSYEQYF. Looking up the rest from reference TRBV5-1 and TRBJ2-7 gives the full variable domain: KAGVTQTPRYLIKTRGQQVTLSCSPISGHRSVSWYQQTPGQGLQFLFEYFSETQRNKGNFPGRFSGRQFSNSRSEMNVSTLELGDSALYLCASSSEGFSYEQYFGPGTRLTVT.